The 25 T cell receptor beta chains below all came from one sample that was sequenced in a study of blood T cell repertoires in COVID-19. Assay: immunoSEQ multiplex PCR; the TCRdb copy retains only in-frame clones and omits some. This sample has around 280,000 clones, with about 87% found just once. The material sequenced was peripheral blood. These receptors originate from a man between 65 and 80 years old with acute or convalescent COVID-19.

The count of this clone is one. The J gene is TRBJ2-5, the V gene TRBV24-1; TRBD1 is a possible D gene (6 bases). Trimming took 4 bases from V and 1 from J, leaving 12 bases between them. The CDR3 sequence is 15 residues long. Germline values: CDR1 KGHDR, CDR2 SFDVKD. CDR3 protein: CATSDNRDTQETQYF. The CDR3 nucleotides are TGTGCCACCAGTGACAACCGGGACACCCAAGAGACCCAGTACTTC.

The chain links TRBV7-6 to TRBJ2-5; D is perhaps TRBD2 (7 bases). Trimming took off 3 bases at V and 2 bases at J, with 19 bases between the two ends. CDR3 length: 17 residues. The germline CDR1 and CDR2 sequences are SGHVS and FNYEAQ. In DNA form, the CDR3 reads TGTGCCAGCAGCTTTCCGTACGGCGGGGGCCTGCAAGAGACCCAGTACTTC. It yields the protein CASSFPYGGGLQETQYF. Using reference TRBV7-6 and TRBJ2-5 for the parts outside the CDR3, the full variable domain is GAGVSQSPRYKVTKRGQDVALRCDPISGHVSLYWYRQALGQGPEFLTYFNYEAQQDKSGLPNDRFSAERPEGSISTLTIQRTEQRDSAMYRCASSFPYGGGLQETQYFGPGTRLLVL.

This chain uses TRBV5-1 with TRBJ2-7, with 10 bases identical to TRBD1. The CDR3 spans 14 residues. Germline V gives CDR1 SGHRS, CDR2 YFSETQ. J lost 5 bases, V lost 6 bases, and 8 bases had no gene match. Here the CDR3 DNA reads TGCGCCAGCATATCCGGGACAGGGGATGACGAGCAGTACTTC. It yields the protein CASISGTGDDEQYF.

This clone appeared a few times. The chain uses TRBV5-4 and TRBJ2-2; D might be TRBD2 (6 bases). Germline V gene sequence: CDR1 SGHNT, CDR2 YYREEE (reference sequence). This CDR3 has 16 residues. The V end was cut by 2 bases, the J end by 0 bases, with 11 bases between. The CDR3 spells CASSFPRGTNTGELFF. The CDR3 coding sequence is TGTGCCAGCAGCTTTCCGCGGGGAACGAACACCGGGGAGCTGTTTTTT.

The V call is TRBV28, the J call TRBJ2-7; 13 bases line up with TRBD2. Germline V gives CDR1 MDHEN, CDR2 SYDVKM. The CDR3 length is 17 residues. J lost 2 bases, V lost 7 bases, and 11 bases had no gene match. The CDR3 reads CASTSRLAGGLAYEQYF. Here the CDR3 DNA reads TGTGCCAGCACATCTAGACTAGCGGGAGGCCTAGCCTACGAGCAGTACTTC.

The J gene is TRBJ1-1, the V gene TRBV14; possible D gene TRBD1, 5 bases. CDR3 length equals 14 residues. In germline, CDR1 is SGHDN, CDR2 FVKESK. Trimming took 4 bases from V and 1 from J, leaving 10 bases between them. The CDR3 region is CASSPTGSNTEAFF. The CDR3 DNA reads TGTGCCAGCAGCCCCACAGGTTCGAACACTGAAGCTTTCTTT. The complete variable domain, with remaining parts taken from reference TRBV14 and TRBJ1-1, reads EAGVTQFPSHSVIEKGQTVTLRCDPISGHDNLYWYRRVMGKEIKFLLHFVKESKQDESGMPNNRFLAERTGGTYSTLKVQPAELEDSGVYFCASSPTGSNTEAFFGQGTRLTVV.

This clone has more than one count but fewer than ten. The same CDR3 arises from other DNA sequences in this sample as well. The CDR3 is CASSEATSRSTDTQYF. The CDR3, as DNA: TGTGCCAGCAGTGAAGCAACTAGTCGAAGCACAGATACGCAGTATTTT. This sequence joins TRBV6-1 and TRBJ2-3, with D tentatively TRBD2 (5 bases). Trimming removed 0 bases from V and 0 bases from J, with 10 bases in between. The V gene's germline CDR1 is MNHNS and CDR2 SASEGT. This CDR3 has 16 amino acids.

The chain joins TRBV19 to TRBJ1-5, with 8 positions matching TRBD1. Germline V gives CDR1 LNHDA, CDR2 SQIVND (reference sequence). V lost 3 bases and J lost 9; bases outside the gene matches: 13. CDR3 size: 16 residues. The CDR3 loop reads CASSIGTGGSQRPQHF. The DNA for the CDR3 is TGTGCCAGTAGTATTGGAACAGGGGGTTCCCAAAGGCCCCAGCATTTT.

This rearrangement joins TRBV4-3 to TRBJ1-3; D is uncertain. The germline V gene encodes CDR1 LGHNA and CDR2 YSLEER. V lost 1 base, J lost 4 bases, and 8 bases lay in between. The CDR3 spans 14 residues. The CDR3 sequence is CASSQVAGGNTIYF. DNA for the CDR3: TGCGCCAGCAGCCAAGTGGCAGGAGGAAACACCATATATTTT.

V and J are TRBV29-1 and TRBJ1-1, with D unresolved. Germline loops: CDR1 SQVTM, CDR2 ANQGSEA. Trimming left V 6 bases short and J 6 bases short, with 8 bases between. The CDR3 loop spans 10 amino acids. The CDR3 loop reads CSVPGAEAFF. Written as DNA, the CDR3 is TGCAGCGTACCCGGGGCTGAAGCTTTCTTT.

The V call is TRBV7-9, the J call TRBJ2-7, with 7 bases fitting TRBD1. The germline gives CDR1 SEHNR, CDR2 FQNEAQ (reference sequence). The CDR3 extends over 15 amino acids. Losses at the gene ends were 5 bases for V and 4 bases for J; bases not matched to a gene: 11. CDR3 DNA sequence: TGTGCCAGCAGCCGGGGCCGGGACAGAGGGTACGAGCAGTACTTC. This codes for CASSRGRDRGYEQYF.

V and J are TRBV7-8 and TRBJ2-1; no definite D call. V gave up 3 bases and J gave up 8 bases, with 8 bases separating them. Looked up from germline, CDR1 is SGHVS and CDR2 is FQNEAQ. This CDR3 is built from 12 residues. CDR3 protein: CASSFVGDEQFF. CDR3 nucleotide sequence: TGTGCCAGCAGCTTCGTGGGCGATGAGCAGTTCTTC.

This clone was counted once. Within the sample, other DNA sequences also encode this same CDR3. The rearrangement links TRBV9 to TRBJ1-4; 11 nucleotides align to TRBD1. The V and J ends lost 2 bases and 7 bases, in that order; junction bases with no gene match: 1. The germline V gene has CDR1 SGDLS and CDR2 YYNGEE. The CDR3 sequence is 14 residues long. This CDR3 reads CASSVGQGAEKLFF. DNA for the CDR3: TGTGCCAGCAGCGTCGGACAGGGGGCTGAAAAACTGTTTTTT.

The rearrangement joins TRBV28 to TRBJ2-7; tentative D call: TRBD2 (6 bases). The germline V and J ends were trimmed by 6 bases and 4 bases, with 16 bases remaining between them. The length of the CDR3 is 14 residues. The V gene's germline CDR1 is MDHEN and CDR2 SYDVKM. This chain's CDR3 is CASRPPQDYYEQYF. For the CDR3, the DNA is TGTGCCAGCAGGCCCCCCCAGGACTATTACGAGCAGTACTTC.

The rearrangement links TRBV5-4 to TRBJ2-3; 9 positions agree with TRBD2. Per germline, CDR1 SGHNT and CDR2 YYREEE (reference sequence). The CDR3 has 16 amino acids. The V and J ends lost 0 bases and 5 bases, in that order; junction bases with no gene match: 7. CDR3 protein: CASSLDAGGGGDTQYF. In nucleotides, the CDR3 is TGTGCCAGCAGCTTGGACGCGGGCGGGGGGGGAGATACGCAGTATTTT. The full variable domain, rest sourced from reference TRBV5-4 and TRBJ2-3, is ETGVTQSPTHLIKTRGQQVTLRCSSQSGHNTVSWYQQALGQGPQFIFQYYREEENGRGNFPPRFSGLQFPNYSSELNVNALELDDSALYLCASSLDAGGGGDTQYFGPGTRLTVL.

This sequence joins TRBV4-3 and TRBJ2-3, with D unresolved. Germline V gene data show CDR1 as LGHNA and CDR2 as YSLEER. CDR3 length equals 14 residues. Trimming left V 0 bases short and J 2 bases short, with 6 bases between. The DNA for the CDR3 is TGCGCCAGCAGCCAAGACAGGCCCACAGATACGCAGTATTTT. It translates to CASSQDRPTDTQYF.

This clone was detected only once. The chain joins TRBV11-2 to TRBJ2-2; 8 positions agree with TRBD2. With 5 bases clipped from V and 4 bases from J, the junction kept 9 bases outside the gene matches. There are 16 residues in the CDR3. Germline assignment: CDR1 SGHAT and CDR2 FQNNGV. The CDR3: CASSRRAGGGTGELFF. DNA of the CDR3: TGTGCCAGCAGCCGGCGGGCGGGGGGTGGCACCGGGGAGCTGTTTTTT.

This chain connects TRBV2 to TRBJ1-6; D is unclear. This CDR3 contains 13 residues. Germline V lookup: CDR1 SNHLY, CDR2 FYNNEI. V gave up 4 bases and J gave up 8 bases, with 9 bases separating them. CDR3 in amino acids: CASSVVRDSPLHF. The CDR3 nucleotides read TGTGCCAGCAGTGTGGTGAGGGATTCACCCCTCCACTTT.

The chain couples TRBV21-1 to TRBJ1-1; the tabulated D call, TRBD1, remains unverified against the DNA. TRBV21-1 is a documented pseudogene. The CDR3 runs 15 residues. The CDR3 reads CASSKTGGANTEAFF. The CDR3 DNA is TGTGCCAGCAGCAAAACAGGGGGCGCGAACACTGAAGCTTTCTTT.

J is TRBJ1-5 and V is TRBV6-5, with D perhaps matching TRBD1 (6 bases). Germline V gene sequence: CDR1 MNHEY, CDR2 SVGAGI. The V end lost 5 bases, the J end lost 0 bases, and 11 bases lay between the germline ends. The CDR3 loop spans 15 amino acids. The CDR3 region is CASSQQGNSNQPQHF. The CDR3 nucleotides are TGTGCCAGCAGTCAACAGGGAAATAGCAATCAGCCCCAGCATTTT.

This clone has a single count. CDR3 DNA sequence: TGCAGCGCCCGGACAGGGCTCTCCTACGAGCAGTACTTC. It specifies CSARTGLSYEQYF. The chain joins TRBV29-1 to TRBJ2-7; TRBD1 agrees at 8 bases. The CDR3 contains 13 residues. The V segment lost 7 bases and the J segment 0 bases; nucleotides outside the gene matches: 5. Germline values: CDR1 SQVTM, CDR2 ANQGSEA.

V usage is TRBV6-2 or TRBV6-3 and J usage is TRBJ1-2, with D maybe TRBD1 (5 bases). V lost 0 bases to trimming and J lost 3 bases, with 14 bases between them. CDR3 size: 16 residues. Germline lookup yields CDR1 MNHEY and CDR2 SVGEGT. CDR3 loop: CASSYSSSRVDYGYTF. CDR3 sequence (DNA): TGTGCCAGCAGTTACTCGAGTTCCAGGGTCGACTATGGCTACACCTTC.

CDR3 sequence: CASSVGTSYYTQYF. The CDR3 DNA reads as TGTGCCAGCAGCGTAGGGACTTCTTATTATACGCAGTATTTT. The chain joins TRBV9 to TRBJ2-3; the D gene is possibly TRBD2 (5 bases). The CDR3 is 14 residues long. V was shortened by 0 bases and J by 7 bases, with 12 bases between the two germline ends. Germline CDR1 SGDLS, CDR2 YYNGEE.

This clone was counted between two and nine times. V gene TRBV28 combines with J gene TRBJ1-4, with D possibly being TRBD1 (6 bases). The V end was cut by 6 bases, the J end by 7 bases, with 18 bases between. The germline gives CDR1 MDHEN, CDR2 SYDVKM. This CDR3 has 15 amino acids. CDR3 residues: CASSRTVGGSEKLFF. The DNA for the CDR3 is TGTGCCAGCAGCAGGACAGTGGGCGGCAGTGAAAAACTGTTTTTT.

The J gene is TRBJ1-5, the V gene TRBV12-3 or TRBV12-4; D is undetermined. This CDR3 is 13 amino acids long. V shed 6 bases and J shed 1 base, with 7 bases lying between them. The CDR3 sequence is CASRLQSNQPQHF. DNA for the CDR3: TGTGCCAGCAGGTTACAGAGCAATCAGCCCCAGCATTTT.